This paragraph covers one T cell receptor beta chain sequence. This entry comes from a study of blood T cell repertoires in COVID-19. The repertoire was sequenced with immunoSEQ multiplex PCR; TCRdb's copy has only in-frame clones and lacks some. The top ten hold 0.88% of the sample, which has about 110,000 clones, around 88% seen once. The CDR3 loop spans 11 amino acids. The germline V gene has CDR1 MNHEY and CDR2 SVGAGI. The ends were cut back, 10 bases at V and 3 bases at J, with 9 bases in the middle. Source material: peripheral blood. The receptor was derived from a woman between 45 and 60 years old with active or convalescent COVID-19. The V and J genes are TRBV6-5 and TRBJ1-2, with a possible D match to TRBD1 (6 bases). The CDR3 is CATTGDYGYTF. CDR3 nucleotide sequence: TGTGCCACGACAGGAGACTATGGCTACACCTTC.